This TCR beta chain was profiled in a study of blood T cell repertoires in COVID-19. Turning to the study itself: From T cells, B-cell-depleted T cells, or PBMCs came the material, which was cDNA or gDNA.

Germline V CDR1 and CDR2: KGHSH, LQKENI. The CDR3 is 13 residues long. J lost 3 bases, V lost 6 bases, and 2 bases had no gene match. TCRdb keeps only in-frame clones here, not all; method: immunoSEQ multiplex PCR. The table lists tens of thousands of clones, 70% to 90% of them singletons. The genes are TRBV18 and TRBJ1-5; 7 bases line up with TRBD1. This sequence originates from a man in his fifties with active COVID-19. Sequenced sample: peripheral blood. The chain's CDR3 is CASSQGVNQPQHF. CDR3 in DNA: TGTGCCAGCTCCCAGGGGGTCAATCAGCCCCAGCATTTT.